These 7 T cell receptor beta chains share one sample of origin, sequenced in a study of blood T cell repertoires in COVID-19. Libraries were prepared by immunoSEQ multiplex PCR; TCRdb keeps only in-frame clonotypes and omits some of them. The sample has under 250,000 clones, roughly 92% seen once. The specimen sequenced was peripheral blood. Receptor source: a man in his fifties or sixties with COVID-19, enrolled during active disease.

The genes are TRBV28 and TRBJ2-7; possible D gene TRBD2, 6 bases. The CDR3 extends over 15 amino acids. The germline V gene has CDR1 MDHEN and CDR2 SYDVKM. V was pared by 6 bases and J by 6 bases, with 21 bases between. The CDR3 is CASRPPGTSTFEQYF. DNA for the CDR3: TGTGCCAGCAGACCCCCCGGGACTTCCACCTTCGAGCAGTACTTC. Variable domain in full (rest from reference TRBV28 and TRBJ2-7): DVKVTQSSRYLVKRTGEKVFLECVQDMDHENMFWYRQDPGLGLRLIYFSYDVKMKEKGDIPEGYSVSREKKERFSLILESASTNQTSMYLCASRPPGTSTFEQYFGPGTRLTVT.

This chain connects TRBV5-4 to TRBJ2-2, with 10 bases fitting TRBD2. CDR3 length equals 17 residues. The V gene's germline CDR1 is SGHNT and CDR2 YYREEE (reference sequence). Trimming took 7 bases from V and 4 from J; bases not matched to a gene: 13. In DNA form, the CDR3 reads TGTGCCAGCGCTACTAGCGGGGTGACCTATGGCACCGGGGAGCTGTTTTTT. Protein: CASATSGVTYGTGELFF.

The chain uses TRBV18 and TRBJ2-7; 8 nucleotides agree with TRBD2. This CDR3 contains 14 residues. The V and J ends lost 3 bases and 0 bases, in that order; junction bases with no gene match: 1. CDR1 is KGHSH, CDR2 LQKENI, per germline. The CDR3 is CASSPAGGSYEQYF. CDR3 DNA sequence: TGTGCCAGCTCACCCGCGGGGGGCTCCTACGAGCAGTACTTC.

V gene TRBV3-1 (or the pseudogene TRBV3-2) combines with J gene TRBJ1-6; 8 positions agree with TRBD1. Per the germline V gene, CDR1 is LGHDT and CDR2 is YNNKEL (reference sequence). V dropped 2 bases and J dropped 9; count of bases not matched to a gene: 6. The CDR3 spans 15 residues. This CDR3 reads CASSQRDRGGSPLHF. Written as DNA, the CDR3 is TGTGCCAGCAGCCAACGAGACAGGGGCGGTTCACCCCTCCACTTT.

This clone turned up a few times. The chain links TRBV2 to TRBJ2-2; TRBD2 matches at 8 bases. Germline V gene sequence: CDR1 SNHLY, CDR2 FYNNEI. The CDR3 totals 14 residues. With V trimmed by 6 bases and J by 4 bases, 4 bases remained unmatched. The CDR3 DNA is TGTGCCAGCAGCTCGGGGGGGCGCACCGGGGAGCTGTTTTTT. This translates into CASSSGGRTGELFF.

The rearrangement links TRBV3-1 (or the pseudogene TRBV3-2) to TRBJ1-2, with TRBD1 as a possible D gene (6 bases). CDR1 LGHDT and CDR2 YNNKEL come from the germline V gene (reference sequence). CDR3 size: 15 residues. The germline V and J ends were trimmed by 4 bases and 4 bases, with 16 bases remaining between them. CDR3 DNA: TGTGCCAGCAGCCTCAGACGAAGGGGGATCTATGGCTACACCTTC. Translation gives CASSLRRRGIYGYTF.

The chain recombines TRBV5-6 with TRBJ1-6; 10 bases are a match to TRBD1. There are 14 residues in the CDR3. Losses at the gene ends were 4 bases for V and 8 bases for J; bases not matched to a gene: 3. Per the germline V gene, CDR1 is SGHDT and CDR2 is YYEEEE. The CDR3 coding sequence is TGTGCCAGCAGCACCGGGACAGGGGATTCACCCCTCCACTTT. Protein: CASSTGTGDSPLHF.